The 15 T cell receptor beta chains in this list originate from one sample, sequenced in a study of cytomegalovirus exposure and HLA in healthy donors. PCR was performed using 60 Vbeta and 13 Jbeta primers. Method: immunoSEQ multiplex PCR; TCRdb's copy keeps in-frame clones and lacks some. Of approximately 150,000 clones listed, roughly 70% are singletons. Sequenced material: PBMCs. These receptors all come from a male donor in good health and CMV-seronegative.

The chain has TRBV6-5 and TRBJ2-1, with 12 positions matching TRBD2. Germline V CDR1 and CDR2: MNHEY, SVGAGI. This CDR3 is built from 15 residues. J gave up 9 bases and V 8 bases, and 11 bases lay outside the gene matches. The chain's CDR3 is CASGDRTSGNGEQFF. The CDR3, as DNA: TGTGCCAGCGGGGACAGGACTAGCGGGAACGGTGAGCAGTTCTTC.

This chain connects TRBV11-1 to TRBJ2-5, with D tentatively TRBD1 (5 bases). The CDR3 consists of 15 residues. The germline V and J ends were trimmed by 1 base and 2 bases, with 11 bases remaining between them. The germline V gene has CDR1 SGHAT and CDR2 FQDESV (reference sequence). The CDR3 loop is CASSLVRVNQETQYF. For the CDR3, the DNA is TGTGCCAGCAGCTTAGTCAGGGTAAATCAAGAGACCCAGTACTTC.

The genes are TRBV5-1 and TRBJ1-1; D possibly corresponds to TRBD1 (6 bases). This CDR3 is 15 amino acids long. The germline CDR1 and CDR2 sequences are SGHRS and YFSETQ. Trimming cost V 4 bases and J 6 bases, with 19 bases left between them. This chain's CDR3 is CASSTNGGGWAEAFF. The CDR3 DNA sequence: TGCGCCAGCAGCACCAACGGGGGGGGCTGGGCTGAAGCTTTCTTT.

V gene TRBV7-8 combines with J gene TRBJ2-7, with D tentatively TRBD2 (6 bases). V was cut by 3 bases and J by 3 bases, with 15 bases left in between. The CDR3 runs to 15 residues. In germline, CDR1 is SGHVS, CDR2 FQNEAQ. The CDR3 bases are TGTGCCAGCAGCTTGGAGGGAAGGGGCCTCTACGAGCAGTACTTC. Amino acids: CASSLEGRGLYEQYF. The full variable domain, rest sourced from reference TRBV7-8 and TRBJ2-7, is GAGVSQSPRYKVAKRGQDVALRCDPISGHVSLFWYQQALGQGPEFLTYFQNEAQLDKSGLPSDRFFAERPEGSVSTLKIQRTQQEDSAVYLCASSLEGRGLYEQYFGPGTRLTVT.

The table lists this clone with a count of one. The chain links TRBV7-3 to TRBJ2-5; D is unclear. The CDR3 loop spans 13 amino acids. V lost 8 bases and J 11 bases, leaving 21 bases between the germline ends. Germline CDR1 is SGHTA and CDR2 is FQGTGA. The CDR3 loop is CASSPAFPREQYF. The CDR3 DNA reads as TGTGCCAGCTCTCCAGCGTTCCCAAGAGAGCAGTACTTC.

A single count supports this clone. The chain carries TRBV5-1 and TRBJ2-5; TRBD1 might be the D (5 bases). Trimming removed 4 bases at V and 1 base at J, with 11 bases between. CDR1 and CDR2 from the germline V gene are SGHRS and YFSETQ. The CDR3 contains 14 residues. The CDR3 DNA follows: TGCGCCAGCAGCCTACAGGAGTCCCAAGAGACCCAGTACTTC. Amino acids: CASSLQESQETQYF.

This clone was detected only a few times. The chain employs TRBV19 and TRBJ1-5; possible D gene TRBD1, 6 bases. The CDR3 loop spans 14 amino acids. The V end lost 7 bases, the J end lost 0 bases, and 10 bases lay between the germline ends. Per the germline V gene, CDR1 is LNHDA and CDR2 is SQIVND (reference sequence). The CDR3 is CASKNRDSNQPQHF. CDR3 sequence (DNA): TGTGCCAGTAAGAACAGGGATAGCAATCAGCCCCAGCATTTT. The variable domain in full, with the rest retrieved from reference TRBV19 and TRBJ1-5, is DGGITQSPKYLFRKEGQNVTLSCEQNLNHDAMYWYRQDPGQGLRLIYYSQIVNDFQKGDIAEGYSVSREKKESFPLTVTSAQKNPTAFYLCASKNRDSNQPQHFGDGTRLSIL.

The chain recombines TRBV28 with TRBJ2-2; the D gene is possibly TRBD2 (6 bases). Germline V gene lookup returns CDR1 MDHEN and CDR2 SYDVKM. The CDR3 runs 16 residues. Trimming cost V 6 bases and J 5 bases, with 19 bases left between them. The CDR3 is CASSPLGEARTGELFF. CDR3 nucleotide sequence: TGTGCCAGCAGCCCTCTGGGGGAGGCGAGGACCGGGGAGCTGTTTTTT.

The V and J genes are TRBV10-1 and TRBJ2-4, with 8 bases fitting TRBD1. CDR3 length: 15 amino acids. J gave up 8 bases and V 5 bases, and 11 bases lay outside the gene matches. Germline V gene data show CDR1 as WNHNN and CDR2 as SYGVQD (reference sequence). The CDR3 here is CASSLGTGASDIQYF. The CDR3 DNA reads TGCGCCAGCAGTCTAGGGACAGGAGCAAGTGACATTCAGTACTTC.

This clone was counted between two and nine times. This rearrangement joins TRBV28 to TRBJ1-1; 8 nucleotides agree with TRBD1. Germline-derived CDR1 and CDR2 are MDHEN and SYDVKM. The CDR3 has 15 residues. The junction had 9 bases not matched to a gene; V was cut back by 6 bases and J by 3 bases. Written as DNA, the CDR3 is TGTGCCAGCAGCCTCAGGGGGCGACTCCACACTGAAGCTTTCTTT. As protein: CASSLRGRLHTEAFF.

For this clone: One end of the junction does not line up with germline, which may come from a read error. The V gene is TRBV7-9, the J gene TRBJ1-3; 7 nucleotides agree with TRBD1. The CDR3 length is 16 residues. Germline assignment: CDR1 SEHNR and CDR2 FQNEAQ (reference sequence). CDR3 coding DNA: TGTTCCAGCAGCTCCCGGGGACAGAGCTCTGGAAACACCATATATTTT. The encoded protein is CSSSSRGQSSGNTIYF.

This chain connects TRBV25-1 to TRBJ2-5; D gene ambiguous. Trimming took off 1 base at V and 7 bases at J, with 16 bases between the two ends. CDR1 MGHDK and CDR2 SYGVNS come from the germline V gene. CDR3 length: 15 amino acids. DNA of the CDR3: TGTGCCAGCAGTGAATCAGAACAGCTGGCAGGGACCCAGTACTTC. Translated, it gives CASSESEQLAGTQYF.

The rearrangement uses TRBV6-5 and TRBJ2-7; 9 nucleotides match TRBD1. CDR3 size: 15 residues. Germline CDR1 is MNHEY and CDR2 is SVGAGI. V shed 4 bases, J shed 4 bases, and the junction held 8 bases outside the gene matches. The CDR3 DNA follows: TGTGCCAGCAGTTCCTCCGGGACAGGGTCTTACGAGCAGTACTTC. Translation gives CASSSSGTGSYEQYF.

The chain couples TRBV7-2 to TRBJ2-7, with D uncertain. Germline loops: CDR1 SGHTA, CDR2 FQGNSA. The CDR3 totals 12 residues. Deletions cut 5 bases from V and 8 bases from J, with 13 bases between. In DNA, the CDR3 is TGTGCCAGCAGCCCACCCCTACCACAGCAGTACTTC. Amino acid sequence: CASSPPLPQQYF.

CDR3 loop: CASSSRLAGIGETQYF. The DNA for the CDR3 is TGTGCCAGCTCATCCCGTCTAGCGGGAATCGGAGAGACCCAGTACTTC. This chain joins TRBV18 and TRBJ2-5; 9 bases match TRBD2. The CDR3 is 16 residues long. Trimming cost V 5 bases and J 4 bases; bases outside gene matches: 11. From germline, CDR1 is KGHSH and CDR2 LQKENI.